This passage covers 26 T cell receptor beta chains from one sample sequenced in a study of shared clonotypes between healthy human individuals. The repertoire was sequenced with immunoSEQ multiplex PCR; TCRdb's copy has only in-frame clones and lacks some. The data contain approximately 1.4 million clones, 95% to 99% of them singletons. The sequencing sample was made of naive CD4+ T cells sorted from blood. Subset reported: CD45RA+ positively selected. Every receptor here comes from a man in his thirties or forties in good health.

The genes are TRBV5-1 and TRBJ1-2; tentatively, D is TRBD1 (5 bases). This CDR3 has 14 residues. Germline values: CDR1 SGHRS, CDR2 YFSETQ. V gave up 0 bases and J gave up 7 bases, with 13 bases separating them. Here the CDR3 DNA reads TGCGCCAGCAGCTTGGACCAGGGATGGGGTGGCTACACCTTC. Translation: CASSLDQGWGGYTF.

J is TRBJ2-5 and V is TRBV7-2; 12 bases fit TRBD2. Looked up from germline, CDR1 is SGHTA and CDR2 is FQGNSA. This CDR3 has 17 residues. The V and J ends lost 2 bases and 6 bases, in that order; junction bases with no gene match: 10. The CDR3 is CASSLRVLAGGPKTQYF. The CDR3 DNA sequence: TGTGCCAGCAGCTTAAGGGTGCTAGCGGGAGGGCCGAAGACCCAGTACTTC.

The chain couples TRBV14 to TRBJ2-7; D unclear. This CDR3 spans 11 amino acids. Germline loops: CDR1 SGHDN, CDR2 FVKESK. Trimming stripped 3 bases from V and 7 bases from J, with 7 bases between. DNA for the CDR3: TGTGCCAGCAGCCACGGAATTGAGCAGTACTTC. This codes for CASSHGIEQYF.

This chain's CDR3 is CASSLGPAGSTDTQYF. In DNA, the CDR3 is TGTGCCAGCAGCTTAGGTCCAGCGGGAAGCACAGATACGCAGTATTTT. This chain joins TRBV7-8 and TRBJ2-3, with TRBD2 matching 7 bases. The CDR3 is 16 amino acids. Germline V gene data show CDR1 as SGHVS and CDR2 as FQNEAQ. J lost 0 bases, V lost 1 base, and 4 bases had no gene match.

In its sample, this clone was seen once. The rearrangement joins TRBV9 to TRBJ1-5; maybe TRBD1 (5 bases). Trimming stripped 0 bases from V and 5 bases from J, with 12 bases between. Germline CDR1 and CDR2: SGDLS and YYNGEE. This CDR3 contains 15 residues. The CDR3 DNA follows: TGTGCCAGCAGCGTAGAGGGGTCGCCCGATCAGCCCCAGCATTTT. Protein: CASSVEGSPDQPQHF.

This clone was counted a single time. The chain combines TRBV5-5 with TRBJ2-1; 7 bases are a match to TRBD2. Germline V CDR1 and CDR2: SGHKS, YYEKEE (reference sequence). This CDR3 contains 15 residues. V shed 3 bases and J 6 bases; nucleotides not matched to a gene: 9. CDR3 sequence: CASSWGDWEGNEQFF. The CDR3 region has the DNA TGTGCCAGCAGCTGGGGGGACTGGGAGGGCAATGAGCAGTTCTTC. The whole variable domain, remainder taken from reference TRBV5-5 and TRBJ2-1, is DAGVTQSPTHLIKTRGQQVTLRCSPISGHKSVSWYQQVLGQGPQFIFQYYEKEERGRGNFPDRFSARQFPNYSSELNVNALLLGDSALYLCASSWGDWEGNEQFFGPGTRLTVL.

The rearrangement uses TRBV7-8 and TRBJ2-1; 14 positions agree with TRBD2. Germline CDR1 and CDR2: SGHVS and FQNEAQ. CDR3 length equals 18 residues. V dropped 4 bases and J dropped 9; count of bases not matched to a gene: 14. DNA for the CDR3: TGTGCCAGCAGCTCCCACCCGGGACTAGCGGGAGAGGAGAGTGAGCAGTTCTTC. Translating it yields CASSSHPGLAGEESEQFF.

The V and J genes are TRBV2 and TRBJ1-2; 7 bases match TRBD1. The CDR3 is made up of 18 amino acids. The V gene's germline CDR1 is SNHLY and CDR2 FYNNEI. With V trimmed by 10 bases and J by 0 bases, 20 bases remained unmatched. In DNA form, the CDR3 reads TGTGCCAAAGACAGGGAGCAACCTCGTTTCAAAGCTAACTATGGCTACACCTTC. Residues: CAKDREQPRFKANYGYTF.

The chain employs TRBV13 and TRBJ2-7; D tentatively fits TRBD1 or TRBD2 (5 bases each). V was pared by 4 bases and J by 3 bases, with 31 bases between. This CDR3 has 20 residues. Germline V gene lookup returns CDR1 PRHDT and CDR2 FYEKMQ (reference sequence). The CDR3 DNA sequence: TGTGCCAGCAGCTCCCCTGCCCTCAGGGCGCCTAAGGCTACTAGCTACGAGCAGTACTTC. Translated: CASSSPALRAPKATSYEQYF.

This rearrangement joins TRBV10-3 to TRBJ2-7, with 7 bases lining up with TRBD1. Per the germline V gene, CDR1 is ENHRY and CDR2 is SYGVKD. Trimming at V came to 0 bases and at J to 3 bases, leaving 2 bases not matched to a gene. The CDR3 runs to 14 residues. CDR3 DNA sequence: TGTGCCATCAGTGAGTCGGGACAGAACTACGAGCAGTACTTC. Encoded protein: CAISESGQNYEQYF.

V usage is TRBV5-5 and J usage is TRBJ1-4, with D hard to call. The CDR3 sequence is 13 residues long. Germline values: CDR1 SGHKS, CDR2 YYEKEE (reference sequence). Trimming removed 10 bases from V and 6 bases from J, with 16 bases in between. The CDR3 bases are TGTGCCTCCAGGTTCCTCTGGGATGAAAAACTGTTTTTT. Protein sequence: CASRFLWDEKLFF.

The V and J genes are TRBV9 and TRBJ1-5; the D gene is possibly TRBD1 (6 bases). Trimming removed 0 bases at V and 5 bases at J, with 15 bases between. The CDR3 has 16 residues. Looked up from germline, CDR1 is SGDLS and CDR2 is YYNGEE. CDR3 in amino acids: CASSVAEDSSDQPQHF. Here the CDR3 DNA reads TGTGCCAGCAGCGTAGCTGAGGACAGCTCAGATCAGCCCCAGCATTTT.

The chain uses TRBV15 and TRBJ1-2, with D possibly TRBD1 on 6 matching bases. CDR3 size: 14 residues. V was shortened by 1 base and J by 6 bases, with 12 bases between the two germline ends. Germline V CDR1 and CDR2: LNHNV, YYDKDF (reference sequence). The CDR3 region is CATSRGTGDNGYTF. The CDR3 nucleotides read TGTGCCACCAGCAGAGGCACTGGGGACAATGGCTACACCTTC.

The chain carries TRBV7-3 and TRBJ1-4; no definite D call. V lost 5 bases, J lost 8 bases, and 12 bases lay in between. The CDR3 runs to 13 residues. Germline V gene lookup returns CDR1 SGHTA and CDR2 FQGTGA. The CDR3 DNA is TGTGCCAGCAGCGCAGGTCCGGAAGAAAAACTGTTTTTT. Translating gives CASSAGPEEKLFF.

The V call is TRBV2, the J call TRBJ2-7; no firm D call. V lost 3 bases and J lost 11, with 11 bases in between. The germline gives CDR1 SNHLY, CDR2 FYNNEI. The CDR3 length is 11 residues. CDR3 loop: CASSDTERKYF. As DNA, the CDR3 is TGTGCCAGCAGTGACACGGAGAGAAAGTACTTC. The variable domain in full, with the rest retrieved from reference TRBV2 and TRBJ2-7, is EPEVTQTPSHQVTQMGQEVILRCVPISNHLYFYWYRQILGQKVEFLVSFYNNEISEKSEIFDDQFSVERPDGSNFTLKIRSTKLEDSAMYFCASSDTERKYFGPGTRLTVT.

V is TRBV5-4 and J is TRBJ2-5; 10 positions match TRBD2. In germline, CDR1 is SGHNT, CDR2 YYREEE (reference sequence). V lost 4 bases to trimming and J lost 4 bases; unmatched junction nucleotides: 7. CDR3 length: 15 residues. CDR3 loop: CASSQGASGRETQYF. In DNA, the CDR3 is TGTGCCAGCAGCCAGGGGGCTAGCGGGAGAGAGACCCAGTACTTC.

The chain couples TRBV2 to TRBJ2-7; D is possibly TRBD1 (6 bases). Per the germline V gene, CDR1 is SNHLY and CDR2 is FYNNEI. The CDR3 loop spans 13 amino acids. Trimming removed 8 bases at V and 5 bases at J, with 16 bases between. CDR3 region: CASSETGRNEQYF. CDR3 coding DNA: TGTGCCAGCTCGGAGACAGGCCGAAACGAGCAGTACTTC.

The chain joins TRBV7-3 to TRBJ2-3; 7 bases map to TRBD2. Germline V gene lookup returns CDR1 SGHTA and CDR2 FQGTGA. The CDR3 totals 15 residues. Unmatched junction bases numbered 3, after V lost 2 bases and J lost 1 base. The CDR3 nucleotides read TGTGCCAGCAGCTTACTTCTAGCGGGCACAGATACGCAGTATTTT. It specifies CASSLLLAGTDTQYF.

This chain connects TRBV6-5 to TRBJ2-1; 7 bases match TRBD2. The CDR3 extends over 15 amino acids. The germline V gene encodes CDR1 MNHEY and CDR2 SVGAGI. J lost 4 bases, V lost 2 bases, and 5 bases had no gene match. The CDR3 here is CASSYGTTTYNEQFF. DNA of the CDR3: TGTGCCAGCAGTTACGGGACTACCACGTACAATGAGCAGTTCTTC.

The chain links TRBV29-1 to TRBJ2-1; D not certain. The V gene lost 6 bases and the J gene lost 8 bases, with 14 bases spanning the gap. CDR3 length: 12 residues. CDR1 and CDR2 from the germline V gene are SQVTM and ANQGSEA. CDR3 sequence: CSVEDLGDEQFF. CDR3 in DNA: TGCAGCGTCGAGGACCTGGGCGATGAGCAGTTCTTC.

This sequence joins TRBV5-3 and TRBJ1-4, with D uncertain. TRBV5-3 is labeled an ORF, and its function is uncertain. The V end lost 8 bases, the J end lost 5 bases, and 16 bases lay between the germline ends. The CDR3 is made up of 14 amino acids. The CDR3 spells CASTRAGSNEKLFF. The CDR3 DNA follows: TGTGCCAGCACCCGGGCCGGGTCGAATGAAAAACTGTTTTTT.

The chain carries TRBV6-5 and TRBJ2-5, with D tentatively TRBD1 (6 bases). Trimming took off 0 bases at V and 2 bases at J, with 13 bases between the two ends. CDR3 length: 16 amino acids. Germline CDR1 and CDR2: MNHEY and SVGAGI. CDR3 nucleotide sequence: TGTGCCAGCAGTTACTCGGAGGTTAGGGGGCAAGAGACCCAGTACTTC. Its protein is CASSYSEVRGQETQYF.

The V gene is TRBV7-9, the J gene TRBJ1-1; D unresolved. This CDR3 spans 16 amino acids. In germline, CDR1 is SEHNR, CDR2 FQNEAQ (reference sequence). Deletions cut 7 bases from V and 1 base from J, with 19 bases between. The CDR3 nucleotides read TGTGCCAGCATAAACTTAGCGTTATTGGGGAACACTGAAGCTTTCTTT. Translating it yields CASINLALLGNTEAFF.

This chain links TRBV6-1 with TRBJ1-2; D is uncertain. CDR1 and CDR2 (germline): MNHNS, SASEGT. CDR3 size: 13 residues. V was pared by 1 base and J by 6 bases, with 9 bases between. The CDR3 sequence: CASSEVGWDGYTF. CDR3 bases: TGTGCCAGCAGTGAAGTTGGGTGGGATGGCTACACCTTC.

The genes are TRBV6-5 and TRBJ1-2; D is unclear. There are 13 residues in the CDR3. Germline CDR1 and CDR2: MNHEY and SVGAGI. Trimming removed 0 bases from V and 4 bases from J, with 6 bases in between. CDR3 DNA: TGTGCCAGCAGTTACTCAACCGTCTATGGCTACACCTTC. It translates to CASSYSTVYGYTF.

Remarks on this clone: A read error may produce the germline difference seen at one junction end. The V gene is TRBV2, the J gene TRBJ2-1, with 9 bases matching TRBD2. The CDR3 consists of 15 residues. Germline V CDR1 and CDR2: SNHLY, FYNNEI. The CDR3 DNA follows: TGTGCCAGCAGTGAACTAGCGGGGACCTACGATGAGCAGTTCTTC. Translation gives CASSELAGTYDEQFF.